The 30 T cell receptor beta chains reported below all come from one sample, sequenced in a study of blood T cell repertoires in COVID-19. Some clones are missing from TCRdb's copy, which holds only in-frame ones; the method was immunoSEQ multiplex PCR. The data show about 260,000 clones, 84% seen once. The sequenced sample was peripheral blood. Receptors were obtained from a man aged 55 to 70 with acute or convalescent COVID-19.

V gene TRBV30 combines with J gene TRBJ1-3, with unresolved D. Germline-derived CDR1 and CDR2 are GTSNPN and SVGIG (reference sequence). V was pared by 4 bases and J by 4 bases, with 11 bases between. This CDR3 contains 13 residues. CDR3 loop: CAWTLRVGNTIYF. Written as DNA, the CDR3 is TGTGCCTGGACCCTACGTGTGGGAAACACCATATATTTT.

The gene calls are TRBV3-1 (or the pseudogene TRBV3-2) and TRBJ2-3, with D possibly being TRBD2 (5 bases). This CDR3 contains 17 residues. Germline V gene lookup returns CDR1 LGHDT and CDR2 YNNKEL (reference sequence). Trimming pared 3 bases from V and 2 bases from J, leaving 18 bases between. CDR3 residues: CASSHRTFRAPTDTQYF. CDR3 sequence (DNA): TGTGCCAGCAGCCACCGGACTTTCCGAGCCCCCACAGATACGCAGTATTTT.

V and J are TRBV11-2 and TRBJ1-1; D is possibly TRBD1 (6 bases). The CDR3 consists of 17 residues. The V end lost 2 bases, the J end lost 4 bases, and 20 bases lay between the germline ends. Germline lookup yields CDR1 SGHAT and CDR2 FQNNGV. The DNA of the CDR3 is TGTGCCAGCAGCTTAATTAAAGGGGGTTTCGGGGTCACTGAAGCTTTCTTT. Translating it yields CASSLIKGGFGVTEAFF.

This chain connects TRBV10-3 to TRBJ1-2; D is unresolved. There are 14 residues in the CDR3. Trimming removed 4 bases from V and 6 bases from J, with 15 bases in between. From germline, CDR1 is ENHRY and CDR2 SYGVKD. The CDR3 sequence is CAISGPGLEDGYTF. The CDR3 region has the DNA TGTGCCATCAGTGGTCCGGGTTTAGAGGATGGCTACACCTTC.

V is TRBV29-1 and J is TRBJ2-6; D uncertain. The germline gives CDR1 SQVTM, CDR2 ANQGSEA. V was pared by 4 bases and J by 0 bases, with 13 bases between. CDR3 size: 16 residues. CDR3 residues: CSVGAGTGSGANVLTF. In DNA, the CDR3 is TGCAGCGTTGGGGCCGGAACCGGCTCTGGGGCCAACGTCCTGACTTTC.

V usage is TRBV30 and J usage is TRBJ2-5; TRBD2 might be the D (6 bases). The V gene lost 5 bases and the J gene lost 2 bases, with 12 bases spanning the gap. This CDR3 has 13 amino acids. The germline V gene encodes CDR1 GTSNPN and CDR2 SVGIG (reference sequence). The CDR3: CAWDGDFQETQYF. The CDR3 region has the DNA TGTGCCTGGGACGGGGACTTTCAAGAGACCCAGTACTTC.

The chain joins TRBV5-1 to TRBJ1-5, with 7 nucleotides matching TRBD1. Germline V gene data show CDR1 as SGHRS and CDR2 as YFSETQ. CDR3 length: 15 residues. Losses at the gene ends were 4 bases for V and 7 bases for J; bases not matched to a gene: 11. In nucleotides, the CDR3 is TGCGCCAGCAGCATGACAGGGAACCCGTTCCAGCCCCAGCATTTT. Its protein is CASSMTGNPFQPQHF.

This chain connects TRBV10-3 to TRBJ2-7, with TRBD2 matching 8 bases. The germline CDR1 and CDR2 sequences are ENHRY and SYGVKD. Germline trimming cut 4 bases from V and 3 bases from J; bases unmatched to any gene: 8. The CDR3 has 15 residues. The CDR3 bases are TGTGCCATCAGTGCCTCGCGGGGGGCCCTCTACGAGCAGTACTTC. It codes for CAISASRGALYEQYF.

This clone came up once. This same CDR3 is encoded by further DNA sequences in the sample. The chain couples TRBV6-5 to TRBJ2-7; 9 bases are shared with TRBD1. CDR1 is MNHEY and CDR2 is SVGAGI in the germline V gene. The CDR3 has 13 residues. V lost 6 bases to trimming and J lost 2 bases; unmatched junction nucleotides: 2. In nucleotides, the CDR3 is TGTGCCAGCAGGGGGACAGGGACCTACGAGCAGTACTTC. This gives the protein CASRGTGTYEQYF.

J is TRBJ2-7 and V is TRBV29-1, with D perhaps matching TRBD1 (5 bases). CDR1 and CDR2 (germline): SQVTM, ANQGSEA. CDR3 size: 15 residues. With 2 bases removed from V and 3 bases from J, the gap between germline ends came to 17 bases. This chain's CDR3 is CSVEIGRRGNYEQYF. CDR3 coding DNA: TGCAGCGTTGAAATAGGGCGAAGGGGAAACTACGAGCAGTACTTC.

This clone showed up just once. The CDR3 DNA follows: TGTGCCAGCAGTGAACGGAGCAGGGGGCGAGAGACCCAGTACTTC. Translating gives CASSERSRGRETQYF. The chain has TRBV25-1 and TRBJ2-5; 8 bases align to TRBD1. V dropped 2 bases and J dropped 4; count of bases not matched to a gene: 6. The CDR3 contains 15 residues. Germline CDR1 reads MGHDK; CDR2 reads SYGVNS.

This clone was recorded a few times. This rearrangement joins TRBV3-1 (or the pseudogene TRBV3-2) to TRBJ1-1; D may be TRBD1 (6 bases). The length of the CDR3 is 15 residues. CDR1 LGHDT and CDR2 YNNKEL come from the germline V gene (reference sequence). Trimming stripped 0 bases from V and 4 bases from J, with 12 bases between. CDR3 sequence: CASSQEGRGGTEAFF. The CDR3 DNA reads TGTGCCAGCAGCCAAGAGGGCAGGGGCGGCACTGAAGCTTTCTTT.

To note about this clone: The sample has other DNA sequences that encode this CDR3 too. The CDR3 bases are TGTGCCAGCAGCGTGAACACCGGGGAGCTGTTTTTT. Protein: CASSVNTGELFF. This chain links TRBV12-3 or TRBV12-4 with TRBJ2-2; D not resolved. Between the trimmed V and J ends, which lost 6 bases and 1 base, there was a span of 3 bases. The CDR3 totals 12 residues.

The chain carries TRBV19 and TRBJ2-1, with D possibly TRBD2 on 7 matching bases. The CDR3 is 12 amino acids. Germline CDR1 reads LNHDA; CDR2 reads SQIVND (reference sequence). Between the trimmed V and J ends, which lost 3 bases and 15 bases, there was a span of 15 bases. CDR3 coding DNA: TGTGCCAGTAGTATTAGGGGGGGAGAGACGTTCTTC. Its protein product is CASSIRGGETFF.

The chain uses TRBV6-2 or TRBV6-3 and TRBJ2-2, with 10 bases aligning to TRBD2. CDR3 length equals 18 residues. Trimming took 1 base from V and 0 from J; bases not matched to a gene: 5. Germline-derived CDR1 and CDR2 are MNHEY and SVGEGT. The CDR3, as DNA: TGTGCCAGCAGTTACTGGCTAGCGGGAGTAACGAACACCGGGGAGCTGTTTTTT. Protein: CASSYWLAGVTNTGELFF.

The chain has TRBV5-1 and TRBJ1-2; TRBD1 agrees at 7 bases. Trimming cost V 2 bases and J 6 bases; bases outside gene matches: 4. The germline CDR1 and CDR2 sequences are SGHRS and YFSETQ. The CDR3 runs to 13 residues. The chain's CDR3 is CASSLQGRDGYTF. In DNA form, the CDR3 reads TGCGCCAGCAGCTTACAGGGGCGAGATGGCTACACCTTC.

This rearrangement joins TRBV3-1 (or the pseudogene TRBV3-2) to TRBJ2-3, with TRBD2 identical over 10 bases. Germline CDR1 reads LGHDT; CDR2 reads YNNKEL (reference sequence). V shed 5 bases, J shed 4 bases, and the junction held 12 bases outside the gene matches. The CDR3 is 17 amino acids. The CDR3 DNA sequence: TGTGCCAGCAGCAGGGGTGGACTAGCGGTGGGCGCAGATACGCAGTATTTT. Amino acid sequence: CASSRGGLAVGADTQYF.

The CDR3 spells CASSSPGESVYNSPLHF. The CDR3 DNA follows: TGTGCCAGCAGCTCTCCAGGGGAATCGGTATATAATTCACCCCTCCACTTT. This chain links TRBV5-6 with TRBJ1-6, with D tentatively TRBD1 (6 bases). There are 17 residues in the CDR3. V gave up 3 bases and J gave up 4 bases, with 17 bases separating them. From germline, CDR1 is SGHDT and CDR2 YYEEEE.

V gene TRBV19 combines with J gene TRBJ1-4, with no clear D. V gave up 6 bases and J gave up 8 bases, with 10 bases separating them. The CDR3 runs 12 residues. CDR1 is LNHDA, CDR2 SQIVND, per germline (reference sequence). The DNA for the CDR3 is TGTGCCAGTAGGGTAGAACCAGAAAAACTGTTTTTT. Its protein product is CASRVEPEKLFF.

V gene TRBV18 combines with J gene TRBJ2-7; 12 bases align to TRBD2. This CDR3 has 15 amino acids. Per germline, CDR1 KGHSH and CDR2 LQKENI. J was trimmed by 9 bases and V by 3 bases; bases with no gene match: 9. As DNA, the CDR3 is TGTGCCAGCTCACCGGGACTAGCGGGTCCTCAGGGGCAGTACTTC. Translated: CASSPGLAGPQGQYF.

On this clone itself: The same CDR3 arises from other DNA sequences in this sample as well. The chain has TRBV28 and TRBJ2-7; possibly TRBD1 for D (6 bases). This CDR3 spans 13 amino acids. CDR1 and CDR2 from the germline V gene are MDHEN and SYDVKM. V lost 6 bases, J lost 1 base, and 10 bases lay in between. The CDR3 DNA reads TGTGCCAGCAGACCTGGACAGTCCTACGAGCAGTACTTC. Translating gives CASRPGQSYEQYF.

The gene calls are TRBV5-1 and TRBJ2-2, with a tentative D call TRBD1 (5 bases). Germline V gene sequence: CDR1 SGHRS, CDR2 YFSETQ. The CDR3 runs 15 residues. V dropped 1 base and J dropped 0 bases, with 7 bases sitting between them. The CDR3 DNA reads as TGCGCCAGCAGCTTGCGGACAACGAACACCGGGGAGCTGTTTTTT. This encodes CASSLRTTNTGELFF.

This chain links TRBV10-2 with TRBJ2-1; 12 bases are shared with TRBD2. Germline CDR1 and CDR2: WSHSY and SAAADI. This CDR3 has 17 amino acids. With V trimmed by 6 bases and J by 8 bases, 14 bases remained unmatched. CDR3 loop: CASSPKLAGGLLYEQFF. The CDR3 nucleotides are TGCGCCAGCAGCCCCAAACTAGCGGGGGGCTTACTCTATGAGCAGTTCTTC.

This clone has a handful of counts. The gene calls are TRBV10-3 and TRBJ1-6; 9 bases are shared with TRBD1. This CDR3 comprises 15 residues. Germline lookup yields CDR1 ENHRY and CDR2 SYGVKD. V lost 2 bases to trimming and J lost 8 bases; unmatched junction nucleotides: 4. CDR3 amino acids: CAISEGQGNDSPLHF. CDR3 in DNA: TGTGCCATCAGTGAGGGACAGGGGAACGATTCACCCCTCCACTTT.

The CDR3 bases are TGTGCCAGCAGCTTACGGGGGACGGGGACCTACGAGCAGTACTTC. Amino acid sequence: CASSLRGTGTYEQYF. V and J are TRBV13 and TRBJ2-7; the D gene is possibly TRBD2 (6 bases). The germline V gene encodes CDR1 PRHDT and CDR2 FYEKMQ (reference sequence). The CDR3 is 15 residues long. Trimming took off 2 bases at V and 2 bases at J, with 13 bases between the two ends. The full variable domain, completed using reference TRBV13 and TRBJ2-7, is AAGVIQSPRHLIKEKRETATLKCYPIPRHDTVYWYQQGPGQDPQFLISFYEKMQSDKGSIPDRFSAQQFSDYHSELNMSSLELGDSALYFCASSLRGTGTYEQYFGPGTRLTVT.

The CDR3 loop is CASSILGQGNNEQFF. CDR3 nucleotides: TGTGCCAGTAGTATATTGGGACAGGGGAACAATGAGCAGTTCTTC. The chain recombines TRBV19 with TRBJ2-1; 10 positions match TRBD1. This CDR3 region has 15 residues. The germline V gene has CDR1 LNHDA and CDR2 SQIVND (reference sequence). V was pared by 2 bases and J by 5 bases, with 3 bases of the junction left unmatched.

The chain joins TRBV19 to TRBJ1-6; D possibly corresponds to TRBD1 (6 bases). The germline CDR1 and CDR2 sequences are LNHDA and SQIVND (reference sequence). This CDR3 spans 14 amino acids. The ends were cut back, 3 bases at V and 7 bases at J, with 10 bases in the middle. The CDR3 coding sequence is TGTGCCAGTAGTATTGGACAGCAGAATTCACCCCTCCACTTT. It yields the protein CASSIGQQNSPLHF.

This sequence joins TRBV3-1 (or the pseudogene TRBV3-2) and TRBJ2-1, with no clear D. Germline V gene sequence: CDR1 LGHDT, CDR2 YNNKEL (reference sequence). The CDR3 is 14 amino acids. With 4 bases removed from V and 4 bases from J, the gap between germline ends came to 11 bases. Here the CDR3 reads CASSPIAAYNEQFF. DNA for the CDR3: TGTGCCAGCAGCCCAATAGCAGCTTACAATGAGCAGTTCTTC.

J is TRBJ2-2 and V is TRBV5-4, with D perhaps TRBD1 (6 bases). Trimming shortened V by 4 bases and J by 6 bases, and 16 bases separated the two germline ends. The germline CDR1 and CDR2 sequences are SGHNT and YYREEE (reference sequence). CDR3 length: 15 residues. CDR3 region: CASSPRDTLAGELFF. Written as DNA, the CDR3 is TGTGCCAGCAGCCCAAGGGACACCCTGGCCGGGGAGCTGTTTTTT.

This clone has more than one count but fewer than ten. DNA for the CDR3: TGTGCCAGTAGTCTCTATCAGCGGGGGACAGATACGCAGTATTTT. The encoded protein is CASSLYQRGTDTQYF. The chain employs TRBV19 and TRBJ2-3, with 8 bases identical to TRBD2. CDR3 length: 15 residues. Trimming took 5 bases from V and 3 from J; bases not matched to a gene: 7. Germline V gene lookup returns CDR1 LNHDA and CDR2 SQIVND (reference sequence).